This T cell receptor beta chain was profiled in a study of blood T cell repertoires in COVID-19. This CDR3 comprises 18 residues. V was trimmed by 0 bases and J by 5 bases, leaving 18 bases between them. Germline CDR1 reads SGHRS; CDR2 reads YFSETQ. Assay used: immunoSEQ multiplex PCR; TCRdb lists only in-frame clones, some missing. The sample consists of about 380,000 clones, roughly 85% of them appearing once. Sequenced input: peripheral blood. The clonotype was recovered from a woman aged 18-35 years with acute or convalescent COVID-19. The rearrangement links TRBV5-1 to TRBJ1-6; the D is unclear. The CDR3 DNA follows: TGCGCCAGCAGCTTGGGCGGCGCGAGAGACGGAGATAATTCACCCCTCCACTTT. Translating it yields CASSLGGARDGDNSPLHF.